The 5 T cell receptor beta chains below all came from one sample that was sequenced in a study of cytomegalovirus exposure and HLA in healthy donors. The PCR used 60 Vbeta and 13 Jbeta primers. Clones were read by immunoSEQ multiplex PCR, and TCRdb kept only the in-frame ones, dropping some. This sample has approximately 160,000 clones; roughly three quarters occur once, and the top ten carry 2.5% to 4%. Sequenced sample: PBMCs. Source of these receptors: a woman between 50 and 59 years old in good health and CMV-seropositive.

This clone was picked up one time. The chain is built from TRBV19 and TRBJ1-1; D remains unclear. The CDR3 is 13 amino acids. The V end lost 3 bases, the J end lost 1 base, and 6 bases lay between the germline ends. Germline-derived CDR1 and CDR2 are LNHDA and SQIVND (reference sequence). The CDR3 loop is CASSMRQNTEAFF. DNA of the CDR3: TGTGCCAGTAGTATGAGGCAGAACACTGAAGCTTTCTTT.

The V and J genes are TRBV30 and TRBJ2-1, with a possible D match to TRBD2 (6 bases). Germline V gene sequence: CDR1 GTSNPN, CDR2 SVGIG (reference sequence). The ends were cut back, 1 base at V and 9 bases at J, with 13 bases in the middle. This CDR3 has 13 residues. CDR3 DNA sequence: TGTGCCTGGAGTGCAGCCCACGGGAGTGAGCAGTTCTTC. Translating it yields CAWSAAHGSEQFF.

Here the CDR3 DNA reads TGTGCCAGCAATACAGGGGGTGGCACAGATACGCAGTATTTT. Its protein is CASNTGGGTDTQYF. The rearrangement links TRBV6-5 to TRBJ2-3; 8 nucleotides match TRBD1. The germline CDR1 and CDR2 sequences are MNHEY and SVGAGI. CDR3 length: 14 amino acids. The V segment lost 7 bases and the J segment 1 base; nucleotides outside the gene matches: 4.

CDR3 in DNA: TGTGCCAGCAGCAAAGCTGTACAGGGGAACACCGGGGAGCTGTTTTTT. Residues: CASSKAVQGNTGELFF. The V call is TRBV5-6, the J call TRBJ2-2; D is possibly TRBD1 (6 bases). The CDR3 sequence is 16 residues long. Trimming took 4 bases from V and 1 from J, leaving 14 bases between them. The germline V gene has CDR1 SGHDT and CDR2 YYEEEE.

V usage is TRBV7-2 and J usage is TRBJ2-1, with D possibly being TRBD2 (6 bases). The V gene's germline CDR1 is SGHTA and CDR2 FQGNSA. The CDR3 runs to 15 residues. Trimming removed 5 bases from V and 3 bases from J, with 14 bases in between. This CDR3 is CASSPRGAGYNEQFF. CDR3 DNA sequence: TGTGCCAGCAGCCCCCGGGGAGCGGGCTACAATGAGCAGTTCTTC.